These T cell receptor beta chains were read from a single sample in a study of human T cells and chemical hapten exposure. TCRdb re-called the RACE reads through MiXCR, storing one row per CDR3 protein. The data hold roughly 250,000 distinct CDR3 sequences, with about 9% observed a single time. Sequences were derived from whole blood, sampled in connection with sensitization to the hapten diphenylcyclopropenone (DPC). These receptors were collected from a woman in her thirties or forties with alopecia areata. Some clones in this sample may be carry-over from other donors' samples. The conserved cysteine and the conserved F or W are not part of the CDR3 here.

j_call v_call cdr3_aa
TRBJ2-3 TRBV5-6 ASSLVPVYGGSTDTQY
TRBJ2-1 TRBV20-1 SAARGLDEQF
TRBJ2-5 TRBV2 ASRSETQY
TRBJ2-7 TRBV6-2/TRBV6-3 ASTSILGTSGERSYEQY
TRBJ2-2 TRBV12-3/TRBV12-4 ASSRGLAPVIGELF
TRBJ2-5 TRBV7-3 ANSFSGVGGETQY
TRBJ1-1 TRBV7-7 ASSLAPNTEAF
TRBJ2-7 TRBV3-1 ASSQALFSYEQY
TRBJ2-7 TRBV28 ASSFPNYEQY
TRBJ1-2 TRBV6-6 ASSYGVGYGYT
TRBJ2-2 TRBV2 ASSAEGSTGELF
TRBJ1-1 TRBV20-1 SARVRSENTEAF
TRBJ1-2 TRBV6-2/TRBV6-3 VSSTDRGLPTT
TRBJ1-2 TRBV12-3/TRBV12-4 ASRIFGGYGYT
TRBJ2-1 TRBV7-3 ASSLSGQAYNEQF
TRBJ2-4 TRBV5-6 ASSLNRVYIQY
TRBJ2-6 TRBV3-1 ASSQDSLPGANVLT
TRBJ1-5 TRBV6-5 ASSRALNQPQH
TRBJ1-1 TRBV12-3/TRBV12-4 ASSFGLNTEAF
TRBJ2-3 TRBV20-1 SANGPLDTQY
TRBJ2-2 TRBV23-1 ASSQRTANTGELF
TRBJ2-7 TRBV27 ASKGQSEQY
TRBJ1-6 TRBV7-2 ASSLVGPRENSPLH
TRBJ2-4 TRBV6-2/TRBV6-3 ASQRKGAPNIQY
TRBJ1-5 TRBV4-1 ASSQERTEQPQH
TRBJ1-2 TRBV6-2/TRBV6-3 ASSYEMGKGSNYGYT
TRBJ2-1 TRBV7-3 ASSLFFGRNSYNEQF
TRBJ1-1 TRBV7-9 ASSLDSKNTEAF